This T cell receptor beta chain was recorded in a study of T-cell reconstitution after alpha-beta-depleted transplantation in children. Trimming shortened V by 3 bases and J by 0 bases, and 9 bases separated the two germline ends. There are 15 residues in the CDR3. Germline CDR1 SNHLY, CDR2 FYNNEI. TCRbeta library construction was performed incorporating unique molecular identifiers. TCRdb reprocessed the PCR reads with MiXCR, giving one entry per CDR3 protein. Among around 500,000 distinct CDR3 sequences listed, about an eighth were seen once. This clonotype has just one count. The chain links TRBV2 to TRBJ1-3; D remains ambiguous. This receptor was obtained from a human donor who donated a stem cell graft to a child with combined immunodeficiency. Here the sequenced sample was PBMCs from the stem cell graft donor, taken from the stem cell graft. This CDR3 reads CASSDSAVSGNTIYF. In nucleotides, the CDR3 is TGTGCCAGCAGTGACAGCGCAGTCTCTGGAAACACCATATATTTT.